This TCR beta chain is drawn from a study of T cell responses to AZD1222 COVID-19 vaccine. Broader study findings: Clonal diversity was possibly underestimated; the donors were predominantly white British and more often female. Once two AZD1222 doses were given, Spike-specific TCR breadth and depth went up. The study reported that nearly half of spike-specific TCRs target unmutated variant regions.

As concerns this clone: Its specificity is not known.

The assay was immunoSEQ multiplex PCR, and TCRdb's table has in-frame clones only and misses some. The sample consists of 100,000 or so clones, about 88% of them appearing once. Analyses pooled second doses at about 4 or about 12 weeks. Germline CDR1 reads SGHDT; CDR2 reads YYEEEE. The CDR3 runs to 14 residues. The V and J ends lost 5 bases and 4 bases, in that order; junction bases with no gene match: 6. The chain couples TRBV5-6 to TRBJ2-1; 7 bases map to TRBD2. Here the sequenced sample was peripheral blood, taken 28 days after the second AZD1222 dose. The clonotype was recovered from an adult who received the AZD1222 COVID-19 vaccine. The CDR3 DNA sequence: TGTGCCAGCAGGCCGCCTAGCGGTTACAATGAGCAGTTCTTC. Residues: CASRPPSGYNEQFF.